The 7 T cell receptor beta chains in this list originate from one sample, sequenced in a study of blood T cells in healthy people across ages. Using a J-beta primer mix together with a sample-barcoded 5' primer, a second PCR was run for 7 to 11 cycles. Using its own MiXCR run on the 5' RACE reads, TCRdb lists one record per CDR3 protein. The table includes roughly 1 million distinct CDR3 sequences, roughly 24% detected once. This sample was also put to use in a study of T cells of mothers and their children.

Input material: blood. Every receptor here comes from a girl aged 2-10 years in good health.

The chain carries TRBV5-1 and TRBJ2-5; TRBD2 matches at 8 bases. Judging by the DNA end, TRBJ2-1 fits better; the J call may be wrong. This CDR3 has 14 amino acids. Germline lookup yields CDR1 SGHRS and CDR2 YFSETQ. The CDR3 DNA is TGCGCCAGCAGCTCCGGGGGGGGCGGGAATGAGCAGTTCTTC. Its translation: CASSSGGGGNEQFF.

This clonotype was detected a few times. The J gene is TRBJ2-7, the V gene TRBV9, with a possible D match to TRBD2 (6 bases). Trimming took off 1 base at V and 4 bases at J, with 15 bases between the two ends. This CDR3 is built from 15 residues. Germline loops: CDR1 SGDLS, CDR2 YYNGEE. In DNA, the CDR3 is TGTGCCAGCAGCGTATCGCGGGACCCGGTTTACGAGCAGTACTTC. This sequence encodes CASSVSRDPVYEQYF.

This clonotype has a handful of counts. The rearrangement uses TRBV7-9 and TRBJ2-1; TRBD2 agrees at 8 bases. The CDR3 consists of 18 residues. V lost 4 bases to trimming and J lost 6 bases; unmatched junction nucleotides: 17. Per germline, CDR1 SEHNR and CDR2 FQNEAQ (reference sequence). CDR3 sequence (DNA): TGTGCCAGCAGCTCCCCTAGGGTGAGCGGGAGCTTGATCAATGAGCAGTTCTTC. Its translation: CASSSPRVSGSLINEQFF.

This sequence joins TRBV20-1 and TRBJ2-4; the match to TRBD2 covers 11 bases. Germline V gene data show CDR1 as DFQATT and CDR2 as SNEGSKA (reference sequence). CDR3 length: 14 amino acids. The V and J ends lost 5 bases and 8 bases, in that order; junction bases with no gene match: 8. The CDR3 DNA reads as TGCAGTGCTTCCCCTAGCGGGAGGTCTGACATTCAGTACTTC. Its protein is CSASPSGRSDIQYF.

With respect to this clonotype: An end of the junction does not agree with germline; a read error may underlie this. V gene TRBV12-5 combines with J gene TRBJ1-2; tentatively, D is TRBD1 (5 bases). The germline CDR1 and CDR2 sequences are LGHNT and FRNRAP. This CDR3 comprises 18 residues. The CDR3 loop reads CASGRPAEGLYTNYGCTF. As DNA, the CDR3 is TGTGCTAGTGGCCGCCCCGCGGAGGGACTATACACTAACTATGGCTGCACCTTC.

V and J are TRBV18 and TRBJ1-6; D is undetermined. V lost 3 bases to trimming and J lost 13 bases, with 16 bases between them. This CDR3 contains 14 residues. Looked up from germline, CDR1 is KGHSH and CDR2 is LQKENI. The CDR3 DNA is TGTGCCAGCTCACCGGGAACTGCCTTAGCCCCCCTCCACTTT. Encoded protein: CASSPGTALAPLHF.

The chain is built from TRBV29-1 and TRBJ2-7; unclear D gene. CDR3 size: 12 residues. Germline CDR1 SQVTM, CDR2 ANQGSEA. The ends were cut back, 0 bases at V and 1 base at J, with 4 bases in the middle. CDR3 sequence (DNA): TGCAGCGTTGAAGATGCATCCTACGAGCAGTACTTC. This sequence encodes CSVEDASYEQYF.